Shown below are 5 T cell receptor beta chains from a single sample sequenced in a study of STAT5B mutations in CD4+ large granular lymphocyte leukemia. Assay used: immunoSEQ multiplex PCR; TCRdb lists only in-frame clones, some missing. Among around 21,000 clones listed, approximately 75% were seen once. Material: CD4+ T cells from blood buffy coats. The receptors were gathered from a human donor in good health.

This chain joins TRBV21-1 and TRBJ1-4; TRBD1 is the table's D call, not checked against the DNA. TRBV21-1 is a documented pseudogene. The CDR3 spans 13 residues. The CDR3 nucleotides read TGTGCCACCGACCCTGGGGACACTAAAAAACTGTTTTTT. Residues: CATDPGDTKKLFF.

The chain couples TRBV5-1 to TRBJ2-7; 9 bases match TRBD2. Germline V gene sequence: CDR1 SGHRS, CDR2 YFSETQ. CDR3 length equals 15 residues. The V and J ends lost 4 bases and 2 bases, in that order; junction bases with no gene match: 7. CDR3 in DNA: TGCGCCAGCAGCACCGTAGCGGGAGCCCCCTACGAGCAGTACTTC. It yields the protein CASSTVAGAPYEQYF.

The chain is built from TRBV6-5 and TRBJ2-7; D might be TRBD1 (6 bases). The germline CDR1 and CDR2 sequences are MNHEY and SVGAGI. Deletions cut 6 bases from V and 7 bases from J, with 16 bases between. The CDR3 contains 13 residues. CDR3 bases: TGTGCCAGCAGCTACGGACAGAGCTGGGAGCAGTACTTC. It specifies CASSYGQSWEQYF.

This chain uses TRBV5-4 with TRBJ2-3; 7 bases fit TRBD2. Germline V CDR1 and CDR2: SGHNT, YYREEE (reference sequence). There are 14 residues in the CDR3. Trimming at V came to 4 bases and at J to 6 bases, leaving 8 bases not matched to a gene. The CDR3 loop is CASSPRTSFDTQYF. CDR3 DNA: TGTGCCAGCAGCCCCCGGACTAGTTTTGATACGCAGTATTTT.

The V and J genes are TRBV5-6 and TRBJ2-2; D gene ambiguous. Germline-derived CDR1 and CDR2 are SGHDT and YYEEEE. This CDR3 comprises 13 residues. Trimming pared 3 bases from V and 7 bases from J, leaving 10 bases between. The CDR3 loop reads CASSYGFSGELFF. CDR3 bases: TGTGCCAGCAGCTACGGATTTAGCGGGGAGCTGTTTTTT.